These 21 T cell receptor beta chains were all obtained from the same sample, sequenced in a study of T cell responses to AZD1222 COVID-19 vaccine. The repertoire was sequenced with immunoSEQ multiplex PCR; TCRdb's copy has only in-frame clones and lacks some. The table lists roughly 110,000 clones, 80% to 90% of them singletons. The source was peripheral blood, collected on day 0 of AZD1222 vaccination. These receptor sequences come from an adult in good health.

The V gene is TRBV4-1, the J gene TRBJ2-1, with D tentatively TRBD2 (6 bases). CDR1 is MGHRA and CDR2 is YSYEKL in the germline V gene. CDR3 size: 20 residues. V was clipped by 1 base and J by 4 bases, with 26 bases between them. CDR3 DNA: TGCGCCAGCAGCCAAGTAATCACCTCTGGGCGGAGGGCCGGATACAATGAGCAGTTCTTC. As protein: CASSQVITSGRRAGYNEQFF.

The chain joins TRBV27 to TRBJ2-3, with a weak D call TRBD1 (5 bases). Germline CDR1 MNHEY, CDR2 SMNVEV (reference sequence). CDR3 length equals 11 residues. V was cut by 5 bases and J by 7 bases, with 7 bases left in between. For the CDR3, the DNA is TGTGCCAGCAGTGGGGCGAATACGCAGTATTTT. As protein: CASSGANTQYF.

This rearrangement joins TRBV7-9 to TRBJ1-2; D perhaps matches TRBD1 (5 bases). V was pared by 5 bases and J by 6 bases, with 19 bases between. Per the germline V gene, CDR1 is SEHNR and CDR2 is FQNEAQ (reference sequence). This CDR3 comprises 15 residues. The CDR3 bases are TGTGCCAGCAGCCTCGTCGGACACCGGGAGAATGGCTACACCTTC. This encodes CASSLVGHRENGYTF.

This chain links TRBV7-2 with TRBJ2-7; D is perhaps TRBD1 (5 bases). CDR3 size: 14 residues. CDR1 SGHTA and CDR2 FQGNSA come from the germline V gene. Trimming took 4 bases from V and 1 from J, leaving 11 bases between them. This chain's CDR3 is CASSSRQRSYEQYF. The CDR3 region has the DNA TGTGCCAGCAGCTCCAGACAGAGATCCTACGAGCAGTACTTC.

The chain joins TRBV5-1 to TRBJ2-2, with a possible D match to TRBD2 (5 bases). Trimming took off 2 bases at V and 4 bases at J, with 6 bases between the two ends. The CDR3 runs 13 residues. In germline, CDR1 is SGHRS, CDR2 YFSETQ. CDR3: CASSLGLTGELFF. In nucleotides, the CDR3 is TGCGCCAGCAGCTTAGGACTCACCGGGGAGCTGTTTTTT.

This chain joins TRBV6-6 and TRBJ2-7; TRBD1 or TRBD2 may be the D gene (5 bases each). Germline loops: CDR1 MNHNY, CDR2 SVGAGI (reference sequence). The CDR3 length is 15 residues. V lost 4 bases to trimming and J lost 1 base, with 14 bases between them. In DNA, the CDR3 is TGTGCCAGCAGTTTTAGACGGGACGGTTCCTACGAGCAGTACTTC. Protein: CASSFRRDGSYEQYF.

The chain links TRBV29-1 to TRBJ2-3; D is ambiguous. Trimming left V 4 bases short and J 2 bases short, with 4 bases between. The CDR3 runs to 11 residues. Germline V gene data show CDR1 as SQVTM and CDR2 as ANQGSEA. CDR3 nucleotide sequence: TGCAGCGTTGCACACACAGATACGCAGTATTTT. As protein: CSVAHTDTQYF.

V gene TRBV2 combines with J gene TRBJ2-5, with a possible D match to TRBD1 (5 bases). The CDR3 has 14 amino acids. Germline V lookup: CDR1 SNHLY, CDR2 FYNNEI. V lost 5 bases and J lost 1, with 11 bases in between. The CDR3 loop is CASSPQGSQETQYF. The CDR3 DNA follows: TGTGCCAGCAGTCCCCAGGGCTCCCAAGAGACCCAGTACTTC.

The rearrangement joins TRBV3-1 (or the pseudogene TRBV3-2) to TRBJ2-5; D possibly uses TRBD1 or TRBD2 (5 bases each). Trimming pared 2 bases from V and 5 bases from J, leaving 6 bases between. The CDR3 loop spans 12 amino acids. Germline V gives CDR1 LGHDT, CDR2 YNNKEL (reference sequence). The CDR3 nucleotides read TGTGCCAGCAGCCAAAGGGACGAGACCCAGTACTTC. Protein product: CASSQRDETQYF.

V usage is TRBV29-1 and J usage is TRBJ1-2, with 9 bases that match TRBD1. CDR3 length: 14 residues. CDR1 is SQVTM, CDR2 ANQGSEA, per germline. Trimming took 6 bases from V and 5 from J; bases not matched to a gene: 10. The CDR3 protein is CSVLQGAEGYGYTF. CDR3 nucleotides: TGCAGCGTCTTACAGGGGGCTGAAGGTTATGGCTACACCTTC.

This chain connects TRBV13 to TRBJ2-1, with 11 nucleotides matching TRBD2. CDR3 length: 16 residues. V shed 5 bases and J 2 bases; nucleotides not matched to a gene: 5. Germline V CDR1 and CDR2: PRHDT, FYEKMQ (reference sequence). CDR3 DNA sequence: TGTGCCAGCAGCCAAACACTAGCGGGAGCCTACAATGAGCAGTTCTTC. Its translation: CASSQTLAGAYNEQFF.

This clone was detected only a few times. The chain couples TRBV11-2 to TRBJ2-5, with D maybe TRBD2 (5 bases). This CDR3 contains 13 residues. The V gene's germline CDR1 is SGHAT and CDR2 FQNNGV. Trimming left V 3 bases short and J 4 bases short, with 9 bases between. The CDR3: CASSFSEGETQYF. The CDR3 nucleotides read TGTGCCAGCAGCTTCTCCGAGGGAGAGACCCAGTACTTC. Using reference TRBV11-2 and TRBJ2-5 for the parts outside the CDR3, the full variable domain is EAGVAQSPRYKIIEKRQSVAFWCNPISGHATLYWYQQILGQGPKLLIQFQNNGVVDDSQLPKDRFSAERLKGVDSTLKIQPAKLEDSAVYLCASSFSEGETQYFGPGTRLLVL.

The CDR3 protein is CAISGVAGEAFF. CDR3 coding DNA: TGTGCCATCAGTGGAGTAGCGGGAGAAGCGTTCTTC. This rearrangement joins TRBV10-3 to TRBJ2-1, with TRBD2 identical over 9 bases. V shed 4 bases, J shed 15 bases, and the junction held 7 bases outside the gene matches. Germline CDR1 reads ENHRY; CDR2 reads SYGVKD. The CDR3 spans 12 residues.

For this clone: One junction end does not reproduce the germline sequence, and a read error may be involved. The chain combines TRBV18 with TRBJ1-4, with D perhaps matching TRBD1 (5 bases). Germline V gives CDR1 KGHSH, CDR2 LQKENI. CDR3 length: 14 amino acids. The CDR3 coding sequence is TGTGCCAGCTCACCGTTAGGGACTAGTGAAAAACTGTTTTTT. Encoded protein: CASSPLGTSEKLFF.

This CDR3 reads CASNRDYPGELFF. CDR3 DNA sequence: TGTGCCAGCAACAGGGACTATCCCGGGGAGCTGTTTTTT. This chain links TRBV21-1 with TRBJ2-2; the table assigns TRBD2, which was not confirmed against the DNA. TRBV21-1 is a pseudogene locus. The CDR3 contains 13 residues.

The gene calls are TRBV5-1 and TRBJ2-2, with D possibly matching TRBD2 (5 bases). V dropped 4 bases and J dropped 6 bases, with 13 bases sitting between them. The CDR3 has 14 residues. Germline V CDR1 and CDR2: SGHRS, YFSETQ. The CDR3 DNA reads as TGCGCCAGCAGCGAGGGAACTCGCCCCGGGGAGCTGTTTTTT. It specifies CASSEGTRPGELFF. The variable domain in full, completed from reference TRBV5-1 and TRBJ2-2, reads KAGVTQTPRYLIKTRGQQVTLSCSPISGHRSVSWYQQTPGQGLQFLFEYFSETQRNKGNFPGRFSGRQFSNSRSEMNVSTLELGDSALYLCASSEGTRPGELFFGEGSRLTVL.

This chain uses TRBV19 with TRBJ1-5, with a tentative D call TRBD1 (5 bases). The CDR3 spans 15 residues. Germline CDR1 LNHDA, CDR2 SQIVND (reference sequence). Between the trimmed V and J ends, which lost 9 bases and 0 bases, there was a span of 15 bases. The CDR3 DNA is TGTGCCAGCCCATCCGGACAACATAGCAATCAGCCCCAGCATTTT. Its protein product is CASPSGQHSNQPQHF.

The V gene is TRBV5-4, the J gene TRBJ2-7; 9 bases match TRBD1. The V segment lost 4 bases and the J segment 7 bases; nucleotides outside the gene matches: 9. Germline V gives CDR1 SGHNT, CDR2 YYREEE (reference sequence). CDR3 length: 14 amino acids. In DNA form, the CDR3 reads TGTGCCAGCAGCGCCCGGGACAGGGTTAATGAGCAGTACTTC. This encodes CASSARDRVNEQYF.

The V and J genes are TRBV5-8 and TRBJ1-1; D may be TRBD1 (5 bases). Germline V CDR1 and CDR2: SGHTS, YDEGEE. Deletions cut 0 bases from V and 11 bases from J, with 11 bases between. CDR3 length: 12 residues. CDR3 amino acids: CASSLVGVRAFF. CDR3 sequence (DNA): TGTGCCAGCAGCTTGGTGGGGGTGAGGGCTTTCTTT. Full variable domain (remainder filled in from reference TRBV5-8 and TRBJ1-1): EAGVTQSPTHLIKTRGQQATLRCSPISGHTSVYWYQQALGLGLQFLLWYDEGEERNRGNFPPRFSGRQFPNYSSELNVNALELEDSALYLCASSLVGVRAFFGQGTRLTVV.

DNA for the CDR3: TGTGCCACCAGTTCCACTTCGAGTAGAGCTTTCTTT. As protein: CATSSTSSRAFF. The chain links TRBV24-1 to TRBJ1-1; D remains unclear. Germline CDR1 and CDR2: KGHDR and SFDVKD. The V end was cut by 6 bases, the J end by 10 bases, with 14 bases between. This CDR3 comprises 12 residues.

The CDR3, as DNA: TGTGCCAGCAGCACATCTTCCCCGGAGATCCAGCGGGGTCAGCAGTTCTTC. Its translation: CASSTSSPEIQRGQQFF. This chain joins TRBV28 and TRBJ2-1, with 7 bases aligning to TRBD2. The CDR3 runs to 17 residues. V dropped 6 bases and J dropped 11; count of bases not matched to a gene: 22. Per germline, CDR1 MDHEN and CDR2 SYDVKM. The full variable domain, in which reference TRBV28 and TRBJ2-1 provide the parts outside the CDR3, is DVKVTQSSRYLVKRTGEKVFLECVQDMDHENMFWYRQDPGLGLRLIYFSYDVKMKEKGDIPEGYSVSREKKERFSLILESASTNQTSMYLCASSTSSPEIQRGQQFFGPGTRLTVL.